The 11 T cell receptor beta chains in this list originate from one sample, sequenced in a study of control samples from healthy donors and cancer patients. Only in-frame clones appear in the TCRdb table, and some are missing; sequencing was by immunoSEQ multiplex PCR. The sample shows about 170,000 clones, roughly 94% of them seen only once. The specimen sequenced was blood. Source of these receptors: a woman in her late teens or twenties in good health.

V is TRBV7-9 and J is TRBJ1-2; a weak D match, TRBD1 (6 bases). This CDR3 spans 12 amino acids. Germline lookup yields CDR1 SEHNR and CDR2 FQNEAQ (reference sequence). The V end was cut by 1 base, the J end by 11 bases, with 11 bases between. In nucleotides, the CDR3 is TGTGCCAGCAGCTTAGGGGAAACAGGGTACACCTTC. It codes for CASSLGETGYTF. The full variable domain, in which reference TRBV7-9 and TRBJ1-2 provide the parts outside the CDR3, is DTGVSQNPRHKITKRGQNVTFRCDPISEHNRLYWYRQTLGQGPEFLTYFQNEAQLEKSRLLSDRFSAERPKGSFSTLEIQRTEQGDSAMYLCASSLGETGYTFGSGTRLTVV.

The V and J genes are TRBV2 and TRBJ1-5; 7 positions match TRBD1. Trimming removed 8 bases from V and 2 bases from J; junction bases left unmatched: 3. The CDR3 covers 13 residues. CDR1 and CDR2 (germline): SNHLY, FYNNEI. The CDR3 bases are TGTGCCAGCTGCGACAGGGGCAATCAGCCCCAGCATTTT. Amino acid sequence: CASCDRGNQPQHF. Filled out from reference TRBV2 and TRBJ1-5, the complete variable domain reads EPEVTQTPSHQVTQMGQEVILRCVPISNHLYFYWYRQILGQKVEFLVSFYNNEISEKSEIFDDQFSVERPDGSNFTLKIRSTKLEDSAMYFCASCDRGNQPQHFGDGTRLSIL.

V usage is TRBV25-1 and J usage is TRBJ2-7, with 9 bases matching TRBD1. Germline V gene data show CDR1 as MGHDK and CDR2 as SYGVNS. The V segment lost 9 bases and the J segment 6 bases; nucleotides outside the gene matches: 9. This CDR3 spans 13 amino acids. CDR3 sequence: CASQQGAVGEQYF. Written as DNA, the CDR3 is TGTGCCAGTCAACAGGGGGCGGTAGGCGAGCAGTACTTC.

This chain uses TRBV10-3 with TRBJ2-2, with TRBD1 as a possible D gene (5 bases). The CDR3 spans 12 residues. Trimming took 6 bases from V and 5 from J, leaving 7 bases between them. Germline V CDR1 and CDR2: ENHRY, SYGVKD. CDR3 in DNA: TGTGCCATCAGAGGGGAAACCGGGGAGCTGTTTTTT. Translated: CAIRGETGELFF.

V usage is TRBV7-8 and J usage is TRBJ2-1; 11 positions agree with TRBD2. The CDR3 extends over 17 amino acids. V lost 4 bases to trimming and J lost 2 bases; unmatched junction nucleotides: 7. Germline V lookup: CDR1 SGHVS, CDR2 FQNEAQ. The CDR3 protein is CASSSPPTSGAYNEQFF. The CDR3 DNA sequence: TGTGCCAGCAGCTCACCCCCGACTAGCGGGGCCTACAATGAGCAGTTCTTC.

The V gene is TRBV11-2, the J gene TRBJ2-1, with D uncertain. Germline-derived CDR1 and CDR2 are SGHAT and FQNNGV. V lost 4 bases and J lost 6, with 16 bases in between. CDR3 length: 15 residues. The CDR3 DNA reads TGTGCCAGCAGCTCAGTAGGATTGACGGGCAATGAGCAGTTCTTC. It yields the protein CASSSVGLTGNEQFF.

This chain connects TRBV11-3 to TRBJ2-5; TRBD1 is a possible D gene (6 bases). The V gene lost 2 bases and the J gene lost 1 base, with 8 bases spanning the gap. CDR1 SGHNT and CDR2 YENEEA come from the germline V gene. The CDR3 runs 14 residues. The CDR3 region has the DNA TGTGCCAGCAGCTTACGGACAGTCCAAGAGACCCAGTACTTC. This codes for CASSLRTVQETQYF.

V usage is TRBV25-1 and J usage is TRBJ1-4; no clear D gene. Germline CDR1 is MGHDK and CDR2 is SYGVNS. The V end was cut by 1 base, the J end by 5 bases, with 14 bases between. There are 16 residues in the CDR3. CDR3 amino acids: CASSESFAGRNEKLFF. DNA for the CDR3: TGTGCCAGCAGTGAATCATTCGCTGGGAGAAATGAAAAACTGTTTTTT. The complete variable domain, with remaining parts taken from reference TRBV25-1 and TRBJ1-4, reads EADIYQTPRYLVIGTGKKITLECSQTMGHDKMYWYQQDPGMELHLIHYSYGVNSTEKGDLSSESTVSRIRTEHFPLTLESARPSHTSQYLCASSESFAGRNEKLFFGSGTQLSVL.

CDR3 sequence: CASSLTHASMNTEAFF. Written as DNA, the CDR3 is TGCGCCAGCAGCTTGACCCACGCAAGTATGAACACTGAAGCTTTCTTT. The V gene is TRBV5-1, the J gene TRBJ1-1; D unclear. Trimming pared 1 base from V and 0 bases from J, leaving 13 bases between. The CDR3 runs 16 residues. Germline CDR1 is SGHRS and CDR2 is YFSETQ.

CDR3 bases: TGTGCCAGCAGCCAAGGAGCGGGGGCGACCTACGAGCAGTACTTC. Translated, it gives CASSQGAGATYEQYF. This chain connects TRBV3-1 (or the pseudogene TRBV3-2) to TRBJ2-7; TRBD2 aligns across 8 bases. V shed 1 base, J shed 2 bases, and the junction held 4 bases outside the gene matches. The CDR3 covers 15 residues. Per the germline V gene, CDR1 is LGHDT and CDR2 is YNNKEL (reference sequence).

This chain links TRBV12-3 or TRBV12-4 with TRBJ1-2; D gene unclear. There are 12 residues in the CDR3. V was trimmed by 5 bases and J by 4 bases, leaving 8 bases between them. For the CDR3, the DNA is TGTGCCAGCAGTCTTAACCCCTATGGCTACACCTTC. This codes for CASSLNPYGYTF.